These T cell receptor beta chains were read from a single sample in a study of control samples from healthy donors and cancer patients. The data were produced by immunoSEQ multiplex PCR, yet TCRdb's version contains in-frame clones alone and is incomplete. The repertoire includes about 92,000 clones, roughly four fifths of them detected once, and around 10% sits in the top ten. The specimen sequenced was blood. These TCRs come from a woman aged 55-75 years in good health. CDR3s include the opening cysteine and the closing phenylalanine or tryptophan. The D gene is left open where the match is weak. Part of the rows lack a size; the others show once, few, many or a class for expanded clones.

clone_size	v_call	j_call	d_call	cdr3_nt	cdr3_aa
few	TRBV5-3	TRBJ2-3	TRBD2	TGTGCCAGAAGCATGCGCAGGACTAGCCGAAGCACAGATACGCAGTATTTT	CARSMRRTSRSTDTQYF
once	TRBV6-5	TRBJ1-5	TRBD1	TGTGCCATAGGACAGGGGAGGCAGCCCCAGCATTTT	CAIGQGRQPQHF
few	TRBV5-4	TRBJ2-7	NA	TGTGCCAGCAGCTTCTCAGGATCGGCGGGCGAGCAGTACTTC	CASSFSGSAGEQYF
NA	TRBV6-1	TRBJ2-1	TRBD2	TGTGCCAGCAGTGAGCGGGGGGGCGTGGATGAGCAGTTCTTC	CASSERGGVDEQFF
NA	TRBV7-2	TRBJ2-5	NA	TGTGCCAGCAGCTTCTTCGGTAGTGAGGAGACCCAGTACTTC	CASSFFGSEETQYF
NA	TRBV5-6	TRBJ2-1	TRBD1	TGTGCCAGCAGCCGGGCAGGGGGCGCGCTCAATGAGCAGTTCTTC	CASSRAGGALNEQFF
NA	TRBV4-3	TRBJ1-2	TRBD1	TGCGCCAGCAGCCAAGCCTCTGGGACAGAGGCATACTATGGCTACACCTTC	CASSQASGTEAYYGYTF
few	TRBV7-9	TRBJ2-2	NA	TGTGCCAGCAGTCACCGGGACAAGAACACCGGGGAGCTGTTTTTT	CASSHRDKNTGELFF
NA	TRBV18	TRBJ2-1	NA	TGTGCCAGCTCTAGCCCTGGGGATGAGCAGTTCTTC	CASSSPGDEQFF
few	TRBV24-1	TRBJ2-3	TRBD1	TGTGCCACCAGCAAGACCGGGACAGGGGATGGAGATACGCAGTATTTT	CATSKTGTGDGDTQYF
NA	TRBV6-6	TRBJ1-3	NA	TGTGCCAGCACCAACGGAAGGGGAAACACCATATATTTT	CASTNGRGNTIYF
NA	TRBV2	TRBJ1-1	NA	TGTGCCAGCCGTGAAGGGCCCGGAGCTTTCTTT	CASREGPGAFF
NA	TRBV5-1	TRBJ2-1	NA	TGCGCCAGCAGCTTCAGTCTAGCTGTTGAGCAGTTCTTC	CASSFSLAVEQFF
once	TRBV5-4	TRBJ2-5	NA	TGTGCCAGCAGCTCCGACAGGTACCAAGAGACCCAGTACTTC	CASSSDRYQETQYF
few	TRBV6-5	TRBJ1-4	NA	TGTGCCAGCAGGAACTTGGGATTTAATGAAAAACTGTTTTTT	CASRNLGFNEKLFF
NA	TRBV10-2	TRBJ2-7	TRBD2	TGCGCCAGCAGTGAGCCGGGACTAGCAGTACACGAGCAGTACTTC	CASSEPGLAVHEQYF
few	TRBV4-1	TRBJ1-3	NA	TGCGCCAGCAGCCAAGCCGGGACGGCTGGAAACACCATATATTTT	CASSQAGTAGNTIYF
once	TRBV14	TRBJ2-2	TRBD2	TGTGCCAGCAGCCAAGTTGCGCTAGCGGTACGCAGACAGAACACCGGGGAGCTGTTTTTT	CASSQVALAVRRQNTGELFF